This T cell receptor (beta chain) was captured by sequencing in a study of blood T cell repertoires in COVID-19. Germline CDR1 is MDHEN and CDR2 is SYDVKM. The CDR3 has 15 amino acids. V lost 2 bases and J lost 1, with 11 bases in between. Per the original methods: Reference gene primer amplification in the assay estimated nucleated cell counts. This table comes from immunoSEQ multiplex PCR, and its TCRdb copy is limited to in-frame clones, with some not included. V, J and clone size are taken as reported in that table, and D and trimming were inferred from the DNA itself. This sample has approximately 200,000 clones, with about 87% found just once. Assignments of participants to cohorts depended upon their own reported clinical history. Recovered participants had two consecutive negative NP/OP PCR tests, healthcare professional clearance, or symptom resolution.

The chain employs TRBV28 and TRBJ1-1, with D unresolved. Sequencing used PBMCs or T cells enriched from blood (not recorded which). This sequence originates from a man aged 30 to 39 who had recovered from COVID-19. Here the CDR3 reads CASSLPQRKNTEAFF. DNA for the CDR3: TGTGCCAGCAGTTTACCGCAGAGGAAGAACACTGAAGCTTTCTTT.